This TCR beta chain was sequenced for a study of blood T cells in healthy people across ages. Drawn from each donor were 7.5 to 10 milliliters of peripheral blood. Trimming stripped 2 bases from V and 5 bases from J, with 13 bases between. The CDR3 runs to 14 residues. The germline V gene encodes CDR1 PRHDT and CDR2 FYEKMQ (reference sequence). Points on this clonotype: Its antigen is as yet unknown.

A second roughly 6 to 12 cycle PCR used barcoded and J-beta primers. From the 5' RACE reads, TCRdb called clonotypes with MiXCR, one entry per CDR3 protein. The sample includes 650,000 to 800,000 distinct CDR3 sequences, roughly 44% of them seen just once. Study-level points and caveats: Diversity was higher, and naive CD4+ cells more numerous, in long-lived donors than in aged donors. Per million T cells, TCR beta diversity dropped roughly linearly as age increased.

This TCR was recovered from a man aged 60 to 69 in good health. The source material was blood. The gene calls are TRBV13 and TRBJ2-7, with no clear D. The CDR3 protein is CASSLSPASNEQYF. For the CDR3, the DNA is TGTGCCAGCAGCTTATCCCCCGCCAGCAACGAGCAGTACTTC.